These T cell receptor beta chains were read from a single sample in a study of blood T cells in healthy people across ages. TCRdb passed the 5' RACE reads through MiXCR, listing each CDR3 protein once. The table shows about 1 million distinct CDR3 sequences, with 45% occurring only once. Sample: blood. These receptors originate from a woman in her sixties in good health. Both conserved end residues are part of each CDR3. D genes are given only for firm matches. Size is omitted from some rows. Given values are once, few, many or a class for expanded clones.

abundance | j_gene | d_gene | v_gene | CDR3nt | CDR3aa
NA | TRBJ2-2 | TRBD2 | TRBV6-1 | TGTGCCAGCAGTAGATCGGGACTAGCGGGAGTTCACACCGGGGAGCTGTTTTTT | CASSRSGLAGVHTGELFF
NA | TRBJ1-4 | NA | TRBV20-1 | TGCAGTGCTAGATTGCAGGGGTCGGGTCATGAAAAACTGTTTTTT | CSARLQGSGHEKLFF
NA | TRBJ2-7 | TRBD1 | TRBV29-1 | TGCAGCGTTGGCCGGGACAGTCTTCCCTACGAGCAGTACTTC | CSVGRDSLPYEQYF
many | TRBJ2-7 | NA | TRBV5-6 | TGTGCCAGCAGCTTGGGGGTTGAGATCATCTACGAGCAGTACTTC | CASSLGVEIIYEQYF
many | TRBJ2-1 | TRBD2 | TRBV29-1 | TGCAGCGTTGGGACTAGCGGGAGAAGTGAGCAGTTCTTC | CSVGTSGRSEQFF
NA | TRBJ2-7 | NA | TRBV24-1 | TGTGCCACCAGTGATTTAGGAGGGAACGAGCAGTACTTC | CATSDLGGNEQYF
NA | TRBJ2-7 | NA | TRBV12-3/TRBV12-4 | TGTGCCAGCAGACTAAAGACAGACAATGAGCAGTACTTC | CASRLKTDNEQYF
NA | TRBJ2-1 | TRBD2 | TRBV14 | TGTGCCAGCAGCCAAGCGGGACTAGCGGGAATTAATGAGCAGTTCTTC | CASSQAGLAGINEQFF
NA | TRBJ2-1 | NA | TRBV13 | TGTGCCAGCAGCCCGGAAGAAAGCTCCTACAATGAGCAGTTCTTC | CASSPEESSYNEQFF
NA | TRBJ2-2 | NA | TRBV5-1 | TGCGCCAGCAGCTTGGATATCGGGGGAGCGGGCACCGGGGAGCTGTTTTTT | CASSLDIGGAGTGELFF
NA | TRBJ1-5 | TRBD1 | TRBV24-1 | TGTGCCACCAGTGACACCATGACAGGGGGGGTTCATCAGCCCCAGCATTTT | CATSDTMTGGVHQPQHF
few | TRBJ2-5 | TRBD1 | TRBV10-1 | TGCGCCAGCAGTGACCCGGGACAGGGGGCTCAGACCCAGTACTTC | CASSDPGQGAQTQYF